This TCR beta chain derives from a study of control samples from healthy donors and cancer patients. Profiled with immunoSEQ multiplex PCR; TCRdb holds only in-frame clones, not every one. This table has 200,000 to 250,000 clones, roughly 94% appearing once. Trimming at V came to 8 bases and at J to 0 bases, leaving 7 bases not matched to a gene. Germline V gene sequence: CDR1 LNHNV, CDR2 YYDKDF (reference sequence). This CDR3 has 16 residues. The sequence was obtained from a man aged 50 or older in good health. Material for sequencing was blood. The rearrangement uses TRBV15 and TRBJ2-6, with 7 bases identical to TRBD1. Written as DNA, the CDR3 is TGTGCCACCTCACAGGGGAAATTCTCTGGGGCCAACGTCCTGACTTTC. It codes for CATSQGKFSGANVLTF.